Listed below are T cell receptor beta chains from one sample, sequenced in a study of T cells in Graves' hyperthyroidism and ophthalmopathy. TCRdb recomputed calls from the multiplex PCR reads with MiXCR, one row per CDR3 protein. The repertoire has about 360,000 distinct CDR3 sequences, about 12% of them found once; the top ten carry around 9.2%. Sequencing was done on a sample of blood. The receptors originated from a woman aged 18-29 years with Graves' hyperthyroidism. Both conserved end residues are part of each CDR3. A D gene is named only where the DNA matches it firmly. Part of the rows lack a size; the others show once, few, many or a class for expanded clones.

V gene: TRBV24-1
clone size: many
J gene: TRBJ1-5
D gene: TRBD1
CDR3 protein: CATSEGTGGNQPQHF
CDR3 DNA: TGTGCCACCAGTGAGGGGACAGGAGGCAATCAGCCCCAGCATTTT

V gene: TRBV5-5
clone size: .
J gene: TRBJ2-7
D gene: .
CDR3 protein: CASSFIGRGDYEQYF
CDR3 DNA: TGTGCCAGCAGCTTTATCGGCAGGGGGGACTACGAGCAGTACTTC

V gene: TRBV18
clone size: many
J gene: TRBJ2-2
D gene: TRBD2
CDR3 protein: CASSPYWTRAGELFF
CDR3 DNA: TGTGCCAGCTCACCCTACTGGACTAGGGCCGGGGAGCTGTTTTTT

V gene: TRBV27
clone size: .
J gene: TRBJ1-4
D gene: .
CDR3 protein: CASSPGHPLGWKLFF
CDR3 DNA: TGTGCCAGCAGTCCGGGACACCCCTTAGGATGGAAACTGTTTTTT

V gene: TRBV9
clone size: few
J gene: TRBJ1-2
D gene: .
CDR3 protein: CASSVGPGKFYTF
CDR3 DNA: TGTGCCAGCAGCGTAGGTCCAGGGAAGTTCTACACCTTC

V gene: TRBV20-1
clone size: .
J gene: TRBJ1-1
D gene: .
CDR3 protein: CSAASRSDANTEAFF
CDR3 DNA: TGCAGTGCCGCGTCCAGGTCGGACGCGAACACTGAAGCTTTCTTT

V gene: TRBV5-1
clone size: many
J gene: TRBJ2-2
D gene: .
CDR3 protein: CASSVTDTNTGELFF
CDR3 DNA: TGCGCCAGCAGTGTGACCGACACCAACACCGGGGAGCTGTTTTTT

V gene: TRBV6-1
clone size: .
J gene: TRBJ1-1
D gene: TRBD1
CDR3 protein: CASRPRQGSVTEAFF
CDR3 DNA: TGTGCCAGCAGACCAAGACAGGGCAGCGTCACTGAAGCTTTCTTT

V gene: TRBV12-3/TRBV12-4
clone size: .
J gene: TRBJ2-7
D gene: TRBD2
CDR3 protein: CASSLGTIYEQYF
CDR3 DNA: TGTGCCAGCAGTCTCGGGACTATCTACGAGCAGTACTTC

V gene: TRBV2
clone size: many
J gene: TRBJ1-1
D gene: TRBD1
CDR3 protein: CASSEASEGASAFF
CDR3 DNA: TGTGCCAGCAGTGAAGCGAGTGAGGGGGCATCGGCTTTCTTT

V gene: TRBV20-1
clone size: .
J gene: TRBJ2-7
D gene: .
CDR3 protein: CSARDRGGQGIYEQYF
CDR3 DNA: TGCAGTGCTAGAGATCGGGGAGGGCAGGGGATCTACGAGCAGTACTTC

V gene: TRBV11-3
clone size: many
J gene: TRBJ1-1
D gene: TRBD1
CDR3 protein: CASSSSGTGAGTEAFF
CDR3 DNA: TGTGCCAGCAGCTCATCCGGGACAGGGGCAGGGACTGAAGCTTTCTTT

V gene: TRBV6-1
clone size: many
J gene: TRBJ1-1
D gene: TRBD1
CDR3 protein: CASMIEYRGTEAFF
CDR3 DNA: TGTGCCAGCATGATAGAATACAGGGGCACTGAAGCTTTCTTT

V gene: TRBV20-1
clone size: few
J gene: TRBJ2-2
D gene: TRBD2
CDR3 protein: CSARDPTSGWNTGELFF
CDR3 DNA: TGCAGTGCTAGAGACCCGACTAGCGGGTGGAACACCGGGGAGCTGTTTTTT

V gene: TRBV2
clone size: many
J gene: TRBJ1-2
D gene: .
CDR3 protein: CASTPEAAYYGYTF
CDR3 DNA: TGTGCCAGCACCCCGGAAGCAGCTTACTATGGCTACACCTTC

V gene: TRBV11-1
clone size: .
J gene: TRBJ2-1
D gene: .
CDR3 protein: CASSQAAREQFF
CDR3 DNA: TGTGCCAGCAGCCAGGCAGCCCGCGAGCAGTTCTTC

V gene: TRBV20-1
clone size: many
J gene: TRBJ2-7
D gene: .
CDR3 protein: CSARGEGPAYEQYF
CDR3 DNA: TGCAGTGCACGGGGCGAGGGTCCAGCCTACGAGCAGTACTTC

V gene: TRBV11-2
clone size: many
J gene: TRBJ2-7
D gene: .
CDR3 protein: CASSLVARGLKYEQYF
CDR3 DNA: TGTGCCAGCAGCTTAGTCGCCAGGGGACTTAAATACGAGCAGTACTTC

V gene: TRBV2
clone size: .
J gene: TRBJ1-4
D gene: .
CDR3 protein: CASREGASNEKLFF
CDR3 DNA: TGTGCCAGCAGGGAGGGCGCATCTAATGAAAAACTGTTTTTT

V gene: TRBV11-2
clone size: .
J gene: TRBJ2-1
D gene: .
CDR3 protein: CASSSTGYSYNEQFF
CDR3 DNA: TGTGCCAGCAGCTCAACAGGGTACTCCTACAATGAGCAGTTCTTC

V gene: TRBV9
clone size: .
J gene: TRBJ2-1
D gene: .
CDR3 protein: CASSSATGPAYNEQFF
CDR3 DNA: TGTGCCAGCAGCTCGGCAACAGGGCCGGCCTACAATGAGCAGTTCTTC

V gene: TRBV29-1
clone size: many
J gene: TRBJ1-1
D gene: .
CDR3 protein: CSVDRQLNTEAFF
CDR3 DNA: TGCAGCGTTGATCGGCAGCTTAACACTGAAGCTTTCTTT

V gene: TRBV3-1
clone size: many
J gene: TRBJ1-6
D gene: .
CDR3 protein: CASSQDLTPPSSYNSPLHF
CDR3 DNA: TGTGCCAGCAGCCAAGACCTGACCCCCCCGAGCTCCTATAATTCACCCCTCCACTTT

V gene: TRBV6-1
clone size: many
J gene: TRBJ1-1
D gene: .
CDR3 protein: CGTNWGAEAFF
CDR3 DNA: TGTGGAACGAATTGGGGCGCTGAAGCTTTCTTT

V gene: TRBV28
clone size: .
J gene: TRBJ2-4
D gene: TRBD2
CDR3 protein: CASSFLGLAGGPGGNIQYF
CDR3 DNA: TGTGCCAGCAGTTTCCTCGGGCTAGCGGGGGGGCCAGGTGGGAACATTCAGTACTTC

V gene: TRBV6-1
clone size: .
J gene: TRBJ2-7
D gene: .
CDR3 protein: CASSDSTLGEQYF
CDR3 DNA: TGTGCCAGCAGTGATTCCACCCTCGGGGAGCAGTACTTC

V gene: TRBV6-1
clone size: many
J gene: TRBJ1-2
D gene: .
CDR3 protein: CASLVWGVEDGYTF
CDR3 DNA: TGTGCCAGCCTGGTTTGGGGAGTAGAGGATGGCTACACCTTC

V gene: TRBV12-3/TRBV12-4
clone size: many
J gene: TRBJ1-1
D gene: .
CDR3 protein: CASGLWGAGNTEAFF
CDR3 DNA: TGTGCCAGCGGACTTTGGGGTGCGGGGAACACTGAAGCTTTCTTT

V gene: TRBV29-1
clone size: many
J gene: TRBJ1-1
D gene: .
CDR3 protein: CSVEAERANTEAFF
CDR3 DNA: TGCAGCGTTGAAGCGGAACGGGCTAACACTGAAGCTTTCTTT

V gene: TRBV24-1
clone size: many
J gene: TRBJ2-3
D gene: .
CDR3 protein: CATSDLRQSTDTQYF
CDR3 DNA: TGTGCCACCAGTGATTTGAGGCAGAGCACAGATACGCAGTATTTT

V gene: TRBV20-1
clone size: many
J gene: TRBJ2-1
D gene: .
CDR3 protein: CSARDLGERGHNEQFF
CDR3 DNA: TGCAGTGCTAGAGATCTCGGGGAACGAGGCCACAATGAGCAGTTCTTC

V gene: TRBV2
clone size: many
J gene: TRBJ2-7
D gene: TRBD1
CDR3 protein: CASSLGQGGSEQYF
CDR3 DNA: TGTGCCAGCAGTCTGGGACAGGGCGGCTCCGAGCAGTACTTC

V gene: TRBV7-9
clone size: .
J gene: TRBJ2-1
D gene: TRBD2
CDR3 protein: CASSAGSGRALYEQFF
CDR3 DNA: TGTGCCAGCAGCGCCGGTAGCGGGAGGGCCCTGTATGAGCAGTTCTTC

V gene: TRBV5-1
clone size: few
J gene: TRBJ2-7
D gene: TRBD2
CDR3 protein: CASSSAGEPYEQYF
CDR3 DNA: TGCGCCAGCAGCTCTGCGGGAGAGCCCTACGAGCAGTACTTC

V gene: TRBV20-1
clone size: many
J gene: TRBJ1-5
D gene: TRBD1
CDR3 protein: CSAARQGNQPQHF
CDR3 DNA: TGCAGTGCTGCCCGACAGGGGAATCAGCCCCAGCATTTT

V gene: TRBV6-4
clone size: few
J gene: TRBJ2-3
D gene: TRBD2
CDR3 protein: CASSDLAGAGDTQYF
CDR3 DNA: TGTGCCAGCAGTGACCTAGCGGGGGCGGGAGATACGCAGTATTTT

V gene: TRBV28
clone size: few
J gene: TRBJ2-1
D gene: TRBD1
CDR3 protein: CASSSLGDRYIYNEQFF
CDR3 DNA: TGTGCCAGCAGTTCACTGGGGGACAGATACATCTACAATGAGCAGTTCTTC

V gene: TRBV3-1
clone size: .
J gene: TRBJ1-1
D gene: .
CDR3 protein: CASTLLAGGTEAFF
CDR3 DNA: TGTGCCAGCACCTTACTCGCCGGGGGCACTGAAGCTTTCTTT

V gene: TRBV3-1
clone size: .
J gene: TRBJ1-4
D gene: TRBD1
CDR3 protein: CASSQLNRGNEKLFF
CDR3 DNA: TGTGCCAGCAGCCAGCTTAACAGGGGGAATGAAAAACTGTTTTTT